This is a list of T cell receptor beta chains from one sample in a study of T cells after yellow fever vaccination. One entry per CDR3 protein, called by TCRdb with MiXCR from the 5' RACE reads. Of about 340,000 distinct CDR3 sequences in the sample, approximately 3.9% were seen once. Sequencing used PBMCs, obtained 5 days after the yellow fever booster vaccination. The receptor source for this set is a man aged 18 to 29 who received the YFV17D yellow fever vaccine. Each CDR3 is given with its conserved first and last residue. Each record gives: V gene, D gene, J gene, CDR3 protein. D genes are given only for firm matches.

TRBV7-2,.,TRBJ2-7,CASSGFRGSYEQYF
TRBV12-3/TRBV12-4,TRBD2,TRBJ2-5,CASSLTSGVETQYF
TRBV25-1,TRBD1,TRBJ1-6,CASSKTGLSPLHF
TRBV6-5,.,TRBJ2-7,CASSYAGSSYEQYF
TRBV29-1,.,TRBJ1-4,CSARSNEKLFF
TRBV14,.,TRBJ2-4,CASSPSGTKNIQYF
TRBV10-2,.,TRBJ2-3,CASGARGGLTDTQYF
TRBV5-1,.,TRBJ2-2,CASRKTGELFF
TRBV12-3/TRBV12-4,.,TRBJ1-2,CASSLGGINYGYTF
TRBV6-5,.,TRBJ2-2,CASSYLSRHTGELFF
TRBV24-1,TRBD1,TRBJ2-1,CATSDLAGGNFEQFF
TRBV5-5,TRBD2,TRBJ2-3,CASSTTSGADTQYF
TRBV20-1,.,TRBJ1-2,CSARGAEGYTF
TRBV6-4,.,TRBJ2-7,CASSSSVGGRPSYEQYF
TRBV4-2,TRBD2,TRBJ2-2,CASSHRLAGGSTGELFF
TRBV3-1,.,TRBJ2-4,CASSQDQPTRVIQYF
TRBV6-2/TRBV6-3,.,TRBJ2-7,CASSSDIRYEQYF
TRBV4-1,.,TRBJ1-6,CASSQVQGIVNSPLHF
TRBV5-1,.,TRBJ1-1,CASSLISQGITEAFF
TRBV3-1,TRBD1,TRBJ1-1,CASSQVGGQAEAFF
TRBV20-1,.,TRBJ1-5,CSASRTFSQPQHF
TRBV9,.,TRBJ1-1,CASSVAAGQTEAFF
TRBV6-6,.,TRBJ1-2,CASTQAGAYGYTF
TRBV12-3/TRBV12-4,.,TRBJ1-5,CASSPSQQPQHF
TRBV7-9,.,TRBJ1-4,CASSFSEKLFF
TRBV5-1,TRBD2,TRBJ2-1,CASSLTTSGGAGEQFF
TRBV10-3,.,TRBJ1-1,CAISDAARAFF
TRBV5-1,.,TRBJ2-3,CASSLAGRATDTQYF
TRBV9,.,TRBJ2-4,CASESRIQYF
TRBV7-9,TRBD1,TRBJ2-7,CASRVGTGGINEQYF
TRBV4-3,TRBD1,TRBJ1-5,CASSQGGTDQPQHF
TRBV5-1,TRBD2,TRBJ2-5,CASSRGQGLAGLETQYF
TRBV7-9,TRBD1,TRBJ1-5,CASSRVGTGGNQPQHF
TRBV29-1,TRBD1,TRBJ1-2,CSVEPGQMYGYTF
TRBV4-2,.,TRBJ2-4,CASSPLLGDVGKNIQYF
TRBV15,.,TRBJ2-5,CATSRVGGGTQYF
TRBV7-2,.,TRBJ1-3,CASSLDADSSGNTIYF
TRBV7-2,.,TRBJ1-1,CASSTGTRGRTEAFF
TRBV5-1,.,TRBJ2-1,CASSLGLGYEQFF
TRBV12-3/TRBV12-4,TRBD2,TRBJ2-3,CASSLVGLATDTQYF
TRBV5-1,TRBD1,TRBJ2-3,CASSSRTGSTDTQYF
TRBV2,TRBD2,TRBJ2-5,CASSEVLAGAQETQYF
TRBV24-1,.,TRBJ2-5,CATSDPRGAGETQYF
TRBV19,TRBD1,TRBJ2-1,CASSIAGTAYNEQFF
TRBV14,.,TRBJ2-7,CASSQEWGRTYEQYF
TRBV28,TRBD2,TRBJ2-1,CASSLLAGSYNEQFF
TRBV28,.,TRBJ1-6,CASRVLGSPLHF
TRBV7-2,.,TRBJ2-2,CASSLSGVDTGELFF
TRBV5-5,.,TRBJ1-1,CASSKGNTEAFF
TRBV10-3,TRBD1,TRBJ2-2,CAISGDRGSGELFF
TRBV7-9,TRBD2,TRBJ2-5,CASSPQPWTSGGQETQYF
TRBV7-7,.,TRBJ2-3,CASSLDVSGGADTQYF
TRBV6-5,.,TRBJ1-4,CASGYPGSPNEKLFF
TRBV5-4,TRBD2,TRBJ2-1,CASPPPGLVSNEQFF
TRBV24-1,.,TRBJ2-3,CATSDRLTDTQYF
TRBV7-2,.,TRBJ1-5,CASSSTGGAGQPQHF
TRBV29-1,.,TRBJ2-1,CSVAWGSNEQFF